This is a list of T cell receptor beta chains from one sample in a study of CD8 T cells in Susac syndrome. TCRdb reprocessed the immunoSEQ multiplex PCR reads via MiXCR and lists one record per CDR3 protein. Of some 95,000 distinct CDR3 sequences listed, about 93% are singletons. Specimen: CD8+ T cells from PBMCs. These TCRs come from a human donor in good health. Both conserved end residues are part of each CDR3. The order of the fields is CDR3 DNA, CDR3 protein, D gene, J gene, V gene, clone size. The D gene is left open where the match is weak. Clone size is stated in some rows and not others, as once, few, many or a class when expanded.

CDR3 DNA: TGTGCCAGCAGTTACTCCGTATCTCAGCCCCAGCATTTT
CDR3 protein: CASSYSVSQPQHF
D gene: NA
J gene: TRBJ1-5
V gene: TRBV6-2/TRBV6-3
clone size: few

CDR3 DNA: TGTGCCAGCTTCGGAGGGGCGGGGTACGAGCAGTACTTC
CDR3 protein: CASFGGAGYEQYF
D gene: NA
J gene: TRBJ2-7
V gene: TRBV7-9
clone size: NA

CDR3 DNA: TGCAGCGCCACTACCCAGGGGGCCTCCTACGAGCAGTACTTC
CDR3 protein: CSATTQGASYEQYF
D gene: TRBD1
J gene: TRBJ2-7
V gene: TRBV29-1
clone size: once

CDR3 DNA: TGCAGCGTTGACCGGGACAGGGTGGGCAATGAGCAGTTCTTC
CDR3 protein: CSVDRDRVGNEQFF
D gene: TRBD1
J gene: TRBJ2-1
V gene: TRBV29-1
clone size: NA

CDR3 DNA: TGTGCCAGCAGCCCCGGGGCTTTGAACACTGAAGCTTTCTTT
CDR3 protein: CASSPGALNTEAFF
D gene: NA
J gene: TRBJ1-1
V gene: TRBV13
clone size: NA

CDR3 DNA: TGTGCCAGCACATGGGGAGGTTTAACCAGGGAGCTGTTTTTT
CDR3 protein: CASTWGGLTRELFF
D gene: NA
J gene: TRBJ2-2
V gene: TRBV19
clone size: NA

CDR3 DNA: TGTGCCAGCAGCCATGGAGTGGGTCAGCCCCAGCATTTT
CDR3 protein: CASSHGVGQPQHF
D gene: NA
J gene: TRBJ1-5
V gene: TRBV12-3/TRBV12-4
clone size: NA

CDR3 DNA: TGCAGTGCTAGAGATTTTGAGGCCTACGAGCAGTACTTC
CDR3 protein: CSARDFEAYEQYF
D gene: NA
J gene: TRBJ2-7
V gene: TRBV20-1
clone size: NA

CDR3 DNA: TGTGCCAGCAGCCCCCTAACTAGCGGCTACGAGCAGTACTTC
CDR3 protein: CASSPLTSGYEQYF
D gene: TRBD2
J gene: TRBJ2-7
V gene: TRBV7-9
clone size: NA

CDR3 DNA: TGTGCCAGCAGCTTAACGGGACCTAAAAACCAGCCCCAGCATTTT
CDR3 protein: CASSLTGPKNQPQHF
D gene: NA
J gene: TRBJ1-5
V gene: TRBV7-9
clone size: NA

CDR3 DNA: TGTGCCAGCAGCTCTGGACAGGGGTTCAATGAGCAGTTCTTC
CDR3 protein: CASSSGQGFNEQFF
D gene: TRBD1
J gene: TRBJ2-1
V gene: TRBV9
clone size: NA

CDR3 DNA: TGTGCCATCAGTGAGAATTTTTACGAGCAGTACTTC
CDR3 protein: CAISENFYEQYF
D gene: NA
J gene: TRBJ2-7
V gene: TRBV10-3
clone size: NA

CDR3 DNA: TGCGCCAGCAGCTTGGAGACTAGCGGGGCGATTTGGTACTTC
CDR3 protein: CASSLETSGAIWYF
D gene: TRBD2
J gene: TRBJ2-7
V gene: TRBV5-1
clone size: NA

CDR3 DNA: TGTGCCAGCAGCCAAGATCACATATATGGCTACACCTTC
CDR3 protein: CASSQDHIYGYTF
D gene: NA
J gene: TRBJ1-2
V gene: TRBV4-2
clone size: NA

CDR3 DNA: TGTGCCAGCAGCTTGGGGGACGGGGGGGGCACTGAAGCTTTCTTT
CDR3 protein: CASSLGDGGGTEAFF
D gene: NA
J gene: TRBJ1-1
V gene: TRBV5-4
clone size: NA

CDR3 DNA: TGCGCCAGCAGCCTGACTAGCGGGGTTAGCACAGATACGCAGTATTTT
CDR3 protein: CASSLTSGVSTDTQYF
D gene: TRBD2
J gene: TRBJ2-3
V gene: TRBV10-2
clone size: NA

CDR3 DNA: TGTGCCAGCAGTTTTCTGAAGAGGGGCGGCACAGATACGCAGTATTTT
CDR3 protein: CASSFLKRGGTDTQYF
D gene: NA
J gene: TRBJ2-3
V gene: TRBV6-5
clone size: NA

CDR3 DNA: TGTGCCATCAGTGAGTCGCCGGGGAGCACTGAAGCTTTCTTT
CDR3 protein: CAISESPGSTEAFF
D gene: NA
J gene: TRBJ1-1
V gene: TRBV10-3
clone size: NA

CDR3 DNA: TGTGCCACCGCCGCCGGGACAGGCGATTTTCCCTACGAGCAGTACTTC
CDR3 protein: CATAAGTGDFPYEQYF
D gene: TRBD1
J gene: TRBJ2-7
V gene: TRBV15
clone size: NA

CDR3 DNA: TGCAGCGTAGAGACGTCCAACTATGGCTACACCTTC
CDR3 protein: CSVETSNYGYTF
D gene: NA
J gene: TRBJ1-2
V gene: TRBV29-1
clone size: once